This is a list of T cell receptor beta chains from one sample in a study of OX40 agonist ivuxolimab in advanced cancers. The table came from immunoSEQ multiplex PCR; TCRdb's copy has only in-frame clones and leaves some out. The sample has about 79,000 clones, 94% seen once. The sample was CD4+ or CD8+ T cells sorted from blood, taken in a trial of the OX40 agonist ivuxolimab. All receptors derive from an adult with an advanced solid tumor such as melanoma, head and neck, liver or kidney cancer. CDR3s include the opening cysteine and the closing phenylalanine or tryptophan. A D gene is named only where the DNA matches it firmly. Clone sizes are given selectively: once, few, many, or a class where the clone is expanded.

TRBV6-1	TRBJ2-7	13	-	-	CASSEESSYEQYF	TGTGCCAGCAGTGAGGAAAGCTCCTACGAGCAGTACTTC
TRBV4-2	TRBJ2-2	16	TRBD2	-	CASSQELAENTGELFF	TGTGCCAGCAGCCAAGAACTAGCGGAAAACACCGGGGAGCTGTTTTTT
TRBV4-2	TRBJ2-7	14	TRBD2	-	CASSQLAVLYEQYF	TGTGCCAGCAGCCAGCTAGCGGTCCTTTACGAGCAGTACTTC
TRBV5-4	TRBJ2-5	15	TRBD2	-	CASSPRTSPIETQYF	TGTGCCAGCAGCCCTAGGACTAGCCCTATTGAGACCCAGTACTTC
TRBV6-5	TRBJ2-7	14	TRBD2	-	CASSPSGITYEQYF	TGTGCCAGCAGCCCTAGCGGGATAACCTACGAGCAGTACTTC
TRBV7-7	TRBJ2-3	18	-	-	CASSSSRRGMARADTQYF	TGTGCCAGCAGCTCTAGCAGGAGGGGCATGGCAAGGGCAGATACGCAGTATTTT
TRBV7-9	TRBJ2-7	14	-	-	CASNPGLSSGEQYF	TGTGCCAGCAACCCGGGACTGAGTTCCGGCGAGCAGTACTTC
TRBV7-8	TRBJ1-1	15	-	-	CASSLAGYGSAEAFF	TGTGCCAGCAGCTTAGCCGGATATGGTTCGGCTGAAGCTTTCTTT
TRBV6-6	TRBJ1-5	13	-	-	CASRTGLNQPQHF	TGTGCCAGCAGAACCGGGCTCAATCAGCCCCAGCATTTT
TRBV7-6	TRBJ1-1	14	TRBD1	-	CASSLGQSNTEAFF	TGTGCCAGCAGCTTGGGACAGTCGAACACTGAAGCTTTCTTT
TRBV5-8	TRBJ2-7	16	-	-	CASSFLSEGLSYEQYF	TGTGCCAGCAGCTTTCTTAGTGAGGGACTCTCCTACGAGCAGTACTTC
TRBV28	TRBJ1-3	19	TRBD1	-	CASSSLIGQGKRPGNTIYF	TGTGCCAGCAGTTCGCTCATCGGACAGGGGAAAAGGCCTGGAAACACCATATATTTT
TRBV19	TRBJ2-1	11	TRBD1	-	CASSMGTDGFF	TGTGCCAGTAGTATGGGGACAGATGGGTTCTTC
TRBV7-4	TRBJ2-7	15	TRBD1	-	CASSSSGGSFEEQYF	TGTGCCAGCAGCTCTTCAGGGGGCTCGTTTGAGGAGCAGTACTTC
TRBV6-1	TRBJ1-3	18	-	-	CASSEAWTVDYSGNTIYF	TGTGCCAGCAGTGAAGCTTGGACAGTCGACTACTCTGGAAACACCATATATTTT
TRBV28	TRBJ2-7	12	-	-	CASSLRVLEQYF	TGTGCCAGCAGTTTAAGGGTCCTCGAGCAGTACTTC
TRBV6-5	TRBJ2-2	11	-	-	CASSGTGELFF	TGTGCCAGCAGTGGGACCGGGGAGCTGTTTTTT
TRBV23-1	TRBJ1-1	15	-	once	CASSLPSGGNTEAFF	TGCGCCAGCAGTCTACCCTCGGGGGGGAACACTGAAGCTTTCTTT
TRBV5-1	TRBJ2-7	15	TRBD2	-	CASSPRGREPYEQYF	TGCGCCAGCAGCCCCCGCGGGCGGGAGCCCTACGAGCAGTACTTC
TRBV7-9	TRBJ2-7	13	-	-	CASSHRDLYEQYF	TGTGCCAGCAGCCACCGGGACCTCTACGAGCAGTACTTC
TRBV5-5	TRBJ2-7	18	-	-	CASSPGQGLGGFSYEQYF	TGTGCCAGCAGCCCTGGGCAGGGGCTCGGCGGGTTCTCCTACGAGCAGTACTTC
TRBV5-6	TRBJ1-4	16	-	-	CASSLEGVLPNEKLFF	TGTGCCAGCAGCTTGGAGGGGGTCCTACCCAATGAAAAACTGTTTTTT
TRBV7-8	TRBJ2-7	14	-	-	CASSSWDSYVEQYF	TGTGCCAGCAGCTCCTGGGACTCCTATGTGGAGCAGTACTTC
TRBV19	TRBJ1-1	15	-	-	CASSIEGLPNTEAFF	TGTGCCAGTAGTATCGAGGGACTTCCGAACACTGAAGCTTTCTTT